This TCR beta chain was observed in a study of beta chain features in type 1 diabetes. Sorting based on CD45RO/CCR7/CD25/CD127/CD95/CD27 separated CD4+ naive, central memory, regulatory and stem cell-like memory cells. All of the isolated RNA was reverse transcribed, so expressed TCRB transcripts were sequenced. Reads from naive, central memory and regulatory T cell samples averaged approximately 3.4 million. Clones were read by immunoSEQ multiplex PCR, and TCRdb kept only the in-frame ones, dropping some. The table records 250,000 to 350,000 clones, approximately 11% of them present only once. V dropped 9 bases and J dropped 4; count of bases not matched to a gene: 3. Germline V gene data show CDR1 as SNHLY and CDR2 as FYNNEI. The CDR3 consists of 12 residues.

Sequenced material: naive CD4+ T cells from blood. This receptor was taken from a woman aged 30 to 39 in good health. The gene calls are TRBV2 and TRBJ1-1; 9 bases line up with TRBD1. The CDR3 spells CASDRGITEAFF. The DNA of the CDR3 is TGTGCCAGTGACAGGGGGATCACTGAAGCTTTCTTT. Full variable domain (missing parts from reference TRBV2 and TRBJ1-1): EPEVTQTPSHQVTQMGQEVILRCVPISNHLYFYWYRQILGQKVEFLVSFYNNEISEKSEIFDDQFSVERPDGSNFTLKIRSTKLEDSAMYFCASDRGITEAFFGQGTRLTVV.